A single T cell receptor beta chain is shown here with its context. What antigen it recognizes has not been identified. It has no much larger one-base neighbor in the sample; base qualities were not kept. These data come from a study of control samples from healthy donors and cancer patients (TCRdb year 2020). To prepare the library, the immunoSEQ multiplex PCR assay was applied. This immuneACCESS table, as held by TCRdb, lists in-frame sequences with V and J called but not all clones. Of the missing ones, under half trace to an unresolved V gene in checked studies; the others have no known cause. Counted in this sample were more than 85,000 clones; over 75% of them appeared once. The ten biggest clones cover roughly 3.7% of the sample. From its cysteine to its phenylalanine, the CDR3 spans 15 amino acids. Only CDR3 DNA remains: 45 bases, in frame from the first base. As encoded in the germline V gene (reference sequence), CDR1 is LNHDA while CDR2 is SQIVND. The V end loses 3 bases and the J end loses 0 bases, and a stretch of 12 bases separates them.

The origin of this receptor is a woman aged 55 to 70 with lung cancer. The chain links TRBV19 with TRBJ2-7; the D gene assignment is ambiguous. Sequencing input: PBMCs. The bases read TGTGCCAGTAGTATCTCTGGGCATCCCTCCTACGAGCAGTACTTC. Its amino acids are CASSISGHPSYEQYF.